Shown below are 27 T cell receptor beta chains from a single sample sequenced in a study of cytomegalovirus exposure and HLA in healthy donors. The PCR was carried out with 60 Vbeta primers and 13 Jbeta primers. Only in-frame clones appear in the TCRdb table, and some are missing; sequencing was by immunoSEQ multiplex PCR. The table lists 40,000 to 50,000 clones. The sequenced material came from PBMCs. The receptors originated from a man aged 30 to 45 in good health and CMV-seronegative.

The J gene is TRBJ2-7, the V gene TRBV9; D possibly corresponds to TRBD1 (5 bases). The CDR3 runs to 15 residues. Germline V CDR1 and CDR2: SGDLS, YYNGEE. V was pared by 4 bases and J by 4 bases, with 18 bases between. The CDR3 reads CASSPNSRGYYEQYF. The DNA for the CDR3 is TGTGCCAGCAGCCCAAACAGTAGGGGATATTACGAGCAGTACTTC.

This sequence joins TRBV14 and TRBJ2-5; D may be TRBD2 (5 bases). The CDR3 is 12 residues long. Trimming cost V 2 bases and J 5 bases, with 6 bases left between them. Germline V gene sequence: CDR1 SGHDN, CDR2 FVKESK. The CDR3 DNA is TGTGCCAGCAGCCAAAGGAGGGAGACCCAGTACTTC. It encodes CASSQRRETQYF.

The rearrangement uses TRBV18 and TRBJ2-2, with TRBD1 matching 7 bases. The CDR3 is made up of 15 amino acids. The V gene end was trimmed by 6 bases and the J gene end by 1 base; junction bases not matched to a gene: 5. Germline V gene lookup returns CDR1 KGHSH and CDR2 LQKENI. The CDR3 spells CASSQNRGNTGELFF. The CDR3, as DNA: TGTGCCAGCTCTCAAAACAGGGGGAACACCGGGGAGCTGTTTTTT.

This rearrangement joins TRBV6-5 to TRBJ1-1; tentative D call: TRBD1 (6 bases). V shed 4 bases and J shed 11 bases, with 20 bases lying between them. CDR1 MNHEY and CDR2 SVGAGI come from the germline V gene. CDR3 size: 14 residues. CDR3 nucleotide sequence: TGTGCCAGCAGTTCGGGGCAGGGGATCTTGGGTGCTTTCTTT. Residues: CASSSGQGILGAFF.

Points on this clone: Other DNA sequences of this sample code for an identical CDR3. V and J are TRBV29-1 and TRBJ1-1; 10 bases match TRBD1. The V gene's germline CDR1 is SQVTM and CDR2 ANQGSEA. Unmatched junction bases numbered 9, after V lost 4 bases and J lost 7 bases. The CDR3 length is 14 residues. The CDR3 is CSVGGTGAGGEAFF. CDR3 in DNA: TGCAGCGTTGGGGGGACAGGGGCAGGGGGTGAAGCTTTCTTT. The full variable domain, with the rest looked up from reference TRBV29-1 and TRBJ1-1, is SAVISQKPSRDICQRGTSLTIQCQVDSQVTMMFWYRQQPGQSLTLIATANQGSEATYESGFVIDKFPISRPNLTFSTLTVSNMSPEDSSIYLCSVGGTGAGGEAFFGQGTRLTVV.

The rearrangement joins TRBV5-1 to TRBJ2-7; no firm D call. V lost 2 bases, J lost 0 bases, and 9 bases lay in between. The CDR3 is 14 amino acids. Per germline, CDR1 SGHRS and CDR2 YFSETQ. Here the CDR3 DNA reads TGCGCCAGCAGCTTCGGCGGTAGCTCCTACGAGCAGTACTTC. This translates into CASSFGGSSYEQYF.

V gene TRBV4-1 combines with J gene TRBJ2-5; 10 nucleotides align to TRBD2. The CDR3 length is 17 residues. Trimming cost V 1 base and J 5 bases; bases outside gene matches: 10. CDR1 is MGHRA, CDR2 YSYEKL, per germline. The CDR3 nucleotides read TGCGCCAGCAGCCAAGCTTCGCTAGCGGGAGCCAAGGAGACCCAGTACTTC. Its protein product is CASSQASLAGAKETQYF.

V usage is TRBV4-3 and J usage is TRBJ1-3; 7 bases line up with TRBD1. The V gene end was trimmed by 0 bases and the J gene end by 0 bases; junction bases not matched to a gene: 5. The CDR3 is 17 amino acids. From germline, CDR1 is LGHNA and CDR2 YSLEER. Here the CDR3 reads CASSQDGAGGSGNTIYF. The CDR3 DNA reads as TGCGCCAGCAGCCAAGATGGCGCAGGGGGCTCTGGAAACACCATATATTTT.

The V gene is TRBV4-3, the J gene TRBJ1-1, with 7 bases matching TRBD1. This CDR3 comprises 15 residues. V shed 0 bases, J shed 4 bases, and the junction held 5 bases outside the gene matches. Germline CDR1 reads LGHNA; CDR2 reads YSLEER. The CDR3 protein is CASSQDRAGGTEAFF. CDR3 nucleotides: TGCGCCAGCAGCCAAGACCGAGCAGGGGGCACTGAAGCTTTCTTT.

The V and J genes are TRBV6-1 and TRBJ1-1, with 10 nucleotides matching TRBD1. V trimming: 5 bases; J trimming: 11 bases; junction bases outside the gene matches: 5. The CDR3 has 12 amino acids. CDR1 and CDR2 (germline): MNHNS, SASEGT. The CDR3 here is CASSRQGAEAFF. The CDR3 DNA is TGTGCCAGCAGTCGACAGGGGGCCGAGGCTTTCTTT.

CDR3 loop: CASSARGQVGTYEQYF. The DNA of the CDR3 is TGTGCCAGCAGCGCCCGAGGGCAGGTGGGGACCTACGAGCAGTACTTC. The chain recombines TRBV7-2 with TRBJ2-7; D perhaps matches TRBD2 (5 bases). This CDR3 region has 16 residues. CDR1 is SGHTA, CDR2 FQGNSA, per germline. V was clipped by 5 bases and J by 2 bases, with 19 bases between them.

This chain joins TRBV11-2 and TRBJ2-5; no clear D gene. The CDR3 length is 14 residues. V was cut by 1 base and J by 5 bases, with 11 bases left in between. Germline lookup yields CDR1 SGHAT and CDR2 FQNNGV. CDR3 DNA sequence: TGTGCCAGCAGCTTAGTTAGGTCCGGGGAGACCCAGTACTTC. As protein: CASSLVRSGETQYF.

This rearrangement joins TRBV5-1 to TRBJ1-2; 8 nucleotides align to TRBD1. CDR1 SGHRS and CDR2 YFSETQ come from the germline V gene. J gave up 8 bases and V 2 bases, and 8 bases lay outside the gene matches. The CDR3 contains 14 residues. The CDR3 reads CASSLGQGIWGYTF. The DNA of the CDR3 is TGCGCCAGCAGCTTAGGACAGGGAATTTGGGGCTACACCTTC.

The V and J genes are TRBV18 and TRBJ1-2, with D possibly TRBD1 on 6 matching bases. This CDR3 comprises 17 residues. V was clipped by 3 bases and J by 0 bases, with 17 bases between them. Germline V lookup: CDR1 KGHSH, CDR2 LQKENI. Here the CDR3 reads CASSPAAGAIPNYGYTF. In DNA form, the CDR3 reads TGTGCCAGCTCACCGGCGGCAGGGGCGATTCCTAACTATGGCTACACCTTC. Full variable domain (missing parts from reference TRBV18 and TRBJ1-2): NAGVMQNPRHLVRRRGQEARLRCSPMKGHSHVYWYRQLPEEGLKFMVYLQKENIIDESGMPKERFSAEFPKEGPSILRIQQVVRGDSAAYFCASSPAAGAIPNYGYTFGSGTRLTVV.

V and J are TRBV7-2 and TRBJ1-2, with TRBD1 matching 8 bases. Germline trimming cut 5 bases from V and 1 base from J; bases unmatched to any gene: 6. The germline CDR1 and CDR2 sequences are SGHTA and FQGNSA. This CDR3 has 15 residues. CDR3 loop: CASSRDRSINYGYTF. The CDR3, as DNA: TGTGCCAGCAGCAGGGACAGGAGTATTAACTATGGCTACACCTTC.

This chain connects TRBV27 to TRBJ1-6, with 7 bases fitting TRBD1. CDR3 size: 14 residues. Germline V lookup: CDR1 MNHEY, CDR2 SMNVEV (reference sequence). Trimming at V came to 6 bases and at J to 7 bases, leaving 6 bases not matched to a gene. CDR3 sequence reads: CASSMTGSNSPLHF. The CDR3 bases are TGTGCCAGCAGCATGACAGGGTCGAATTCACCCCTCCACTTT.

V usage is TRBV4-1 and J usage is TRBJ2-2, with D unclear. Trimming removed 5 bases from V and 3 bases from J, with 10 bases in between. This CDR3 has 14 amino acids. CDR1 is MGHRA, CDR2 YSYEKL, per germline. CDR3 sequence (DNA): TGCGCCAGCAGCACCCGACGGGACACCGGGGAGCTGTTTTTT. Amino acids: CASSTRRDTGELFF.

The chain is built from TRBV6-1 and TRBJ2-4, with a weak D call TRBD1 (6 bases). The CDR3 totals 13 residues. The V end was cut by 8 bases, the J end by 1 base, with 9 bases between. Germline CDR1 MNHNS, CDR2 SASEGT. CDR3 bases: TGTGCCAGCCAAGACAGGGCCAAAAACATTCAGTACTTC. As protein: CASQDRAKNIQYF.

This CDR3 reads CASRDFLLYNEQFF. CDR3 bases: TGTGCCAGCAGAGACTTCCTCCTCTACAATGAGCAGTTCTTC. This chain links TRBV6-1 with TRBJ2-1; D is unresolved. Germline-derived CDR1 and CDR2 are MNHNS and SASEGT. This CDR3 spans 14 amino acids. Trimming took 6 bases from V and 3 from J, leaving 12 bases between them.

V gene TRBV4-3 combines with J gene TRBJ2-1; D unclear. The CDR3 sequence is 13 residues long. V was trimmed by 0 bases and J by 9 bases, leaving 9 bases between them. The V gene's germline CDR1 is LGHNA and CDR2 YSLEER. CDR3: CASSQEPGSEQFF. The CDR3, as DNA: TGCGCCAGCAGCCAAGAGCCCGGTAGTGAGCAGTTCTTC.

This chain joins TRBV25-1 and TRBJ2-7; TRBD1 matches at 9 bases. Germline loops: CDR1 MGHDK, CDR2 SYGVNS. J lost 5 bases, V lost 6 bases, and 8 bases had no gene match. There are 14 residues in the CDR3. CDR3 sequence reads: CASRNRDRENEQYF. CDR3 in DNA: TGTGCCAGCAGGAACCGGGACAGGGAAAACGAGCAGTACTTC.

This CDR3 is CASSLGQGPYGYTF. The CDR3 coding sequence is TGTGCCAGCAGCTTGGGGCAGGGTCCCTATGGCTACACCTTC. V usage is TRBV5-8 and J usage is TRBJ1-2; the D gene is possibly TRBD1 (5 bases). CDR1 and CDR2 from the germline V gene are SGHTS and YDEGEE. The CDR3 runs 14 residues. Trimming shortened V by 0 bases and J by 4 bases, and 10 bases separated the two germline ends.

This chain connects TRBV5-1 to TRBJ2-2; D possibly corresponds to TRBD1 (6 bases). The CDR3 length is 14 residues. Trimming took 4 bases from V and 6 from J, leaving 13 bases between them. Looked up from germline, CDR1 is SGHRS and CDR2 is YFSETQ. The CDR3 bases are TGCGCCAGCAGCCCACAGGGTATCCCCGGGGAGCTGTTTTTT. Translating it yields CASSPQGIPGELFF.

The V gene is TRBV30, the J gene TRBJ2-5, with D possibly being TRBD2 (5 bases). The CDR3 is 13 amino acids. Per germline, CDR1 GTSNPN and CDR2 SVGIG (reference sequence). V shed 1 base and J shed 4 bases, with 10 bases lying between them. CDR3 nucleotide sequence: TGTGCCTGGAGTGCGATGAGGGTAGAGACCCAGTACTTC. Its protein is CAWSAMRVETQYF.

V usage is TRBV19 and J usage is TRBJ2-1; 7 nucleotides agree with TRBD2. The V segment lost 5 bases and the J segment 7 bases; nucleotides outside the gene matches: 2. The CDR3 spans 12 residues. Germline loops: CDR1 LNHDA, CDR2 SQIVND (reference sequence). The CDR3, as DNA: TGTGCCAGTAGTCCCGGGAGGAATGAGCAGTTCTTC. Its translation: CASSPGRNEQFF.

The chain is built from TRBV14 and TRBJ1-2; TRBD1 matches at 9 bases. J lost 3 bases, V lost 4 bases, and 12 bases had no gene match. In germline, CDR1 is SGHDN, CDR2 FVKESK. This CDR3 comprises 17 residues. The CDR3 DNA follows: TGTGCCAGCAGCCTTGCGGGACAGGGACCGAGGGACTATGGCTACACCTTC. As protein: CASSLAGQGPRDYGYTF.

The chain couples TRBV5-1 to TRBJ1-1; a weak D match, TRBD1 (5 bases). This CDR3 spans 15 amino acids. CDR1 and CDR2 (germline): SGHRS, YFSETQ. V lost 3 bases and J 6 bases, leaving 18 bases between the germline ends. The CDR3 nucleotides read TGCGCCAGCAGCTCACCGACAGTGGGTCCCCCTGAAGCTTTCTTT. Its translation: CASSSPTVGPPEAFF.